The present T cell receptor (beta chain) was sequenced within a study of regulatory dendritic cells for organ transplantation. Study summary: Day 6 dendritic cell cultures were stimulated with LPS.

Study outcomes and limitations: Regulatory dendritic cells appeared to expand memory CD8+ clones less than mature ones.

The CDR3 runs to 17 residues. CDR1 and CDR2 from the germline V gene are SSHAT and FNYEAQ (reference sequence). A note on this clone: The antigen is undetermined. One end of the junction is discordant with germline, which a read error may explain.

Sorted T cells were CFSE-labeled and cultured roughly five days with allogeneic regulatory or mature dendritic cells at 1:10. Memory T cells were CD45RO+, naive were CD45RA+, sorted by FACS. The table came from immunoSEQ multiplex PCR; TCRdb's copy has only in-frame clones and leaves some out. The sample has 15,000 to 20,000 clones, more than 60% seen once. The gene calls are TRBV7-7 and TRBJ2-2; 9 bases map to TRBD1. The receptor's source is a human donor in good health. The specimen sequenced was memory CD4+ T cells from blood cultured with regulatory dendritic cells. Stated subset: CD45RO+ memory T cells. The CDR3 reads CASSTGTGSTNTGELFF. The CDR3, as DNA: TGTGCTAGCAGTACCGGGACAGGGAGCACGAACACCGGGGAGCTGTTTTTT.